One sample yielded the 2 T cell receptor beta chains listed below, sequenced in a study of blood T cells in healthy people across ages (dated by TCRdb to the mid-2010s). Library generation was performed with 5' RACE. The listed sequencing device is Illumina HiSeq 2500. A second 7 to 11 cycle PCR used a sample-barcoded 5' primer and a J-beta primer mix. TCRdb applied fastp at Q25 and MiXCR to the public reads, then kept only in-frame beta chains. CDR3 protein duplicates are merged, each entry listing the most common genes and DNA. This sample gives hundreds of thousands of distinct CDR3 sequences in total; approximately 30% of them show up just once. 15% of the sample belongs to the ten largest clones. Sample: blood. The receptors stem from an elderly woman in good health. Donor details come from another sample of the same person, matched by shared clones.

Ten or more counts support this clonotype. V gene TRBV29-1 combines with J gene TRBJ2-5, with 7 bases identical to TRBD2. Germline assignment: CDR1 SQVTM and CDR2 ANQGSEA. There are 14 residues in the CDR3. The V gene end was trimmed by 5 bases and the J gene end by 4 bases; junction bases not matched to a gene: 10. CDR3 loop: CSVWTRLLGETQYF. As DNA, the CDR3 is TGCAGCGTTTGGACTAGACTCTTAGGAGAGACCCAGTACTTC.

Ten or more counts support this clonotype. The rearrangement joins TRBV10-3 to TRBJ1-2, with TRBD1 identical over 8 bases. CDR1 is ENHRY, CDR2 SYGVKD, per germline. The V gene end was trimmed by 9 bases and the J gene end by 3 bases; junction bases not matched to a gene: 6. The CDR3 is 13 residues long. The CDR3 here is CAMGGQVDYGYTF. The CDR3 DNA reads TGTGCCATGGGGGGACAGGTGGACTATGGCTACACCTTC.